The T cell receptor beta chain under discussion was sequenced for a study of tumor-infiltrating lymphocytes in glioblastoma multiforme. By sample share, this clonotype is medium-sized. Germline loops: CDR1 DFQATT, CDR2 SNEGSKA (reference sequence). Trimming removed 0 bases from V and 4 bases from J, with 12 bases in between. This CDR3 region has 15 residues. Multiple V-beta primers and a C-beta primer amplified TCRB from RNA. TCRdb reprocessed the multiplex PCR reads via MiXCR and lists one record per CDR3 protein. This table has some 13,000 distinct CDR3 sequences, around three fifths appearing once.

The origin of this receptor is a male donor with glioblastoma. Material: brain tumor tissue. The chain is built from TRBV20-1 and TRBJ1-4; no definite D call. CDR3 sequence: CSARDSRAFNEKLFF. CDR3 bases: TGCAGTGCTAGAGATTCCCGGGCCTTTAATGAAAAACTGTTTTTT.